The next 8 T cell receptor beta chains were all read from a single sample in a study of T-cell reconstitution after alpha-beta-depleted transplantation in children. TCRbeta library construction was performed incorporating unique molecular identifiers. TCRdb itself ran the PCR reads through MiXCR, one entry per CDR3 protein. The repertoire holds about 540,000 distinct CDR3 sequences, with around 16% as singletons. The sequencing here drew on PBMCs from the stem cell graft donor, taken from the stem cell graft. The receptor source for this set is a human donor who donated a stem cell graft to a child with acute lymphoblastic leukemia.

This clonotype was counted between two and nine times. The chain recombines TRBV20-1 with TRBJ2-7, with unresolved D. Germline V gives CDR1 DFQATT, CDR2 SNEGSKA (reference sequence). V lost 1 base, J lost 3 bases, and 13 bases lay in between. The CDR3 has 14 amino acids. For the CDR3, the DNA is TGCAGTGCTAGAGGAAGGCTAGGCCTCTACGAGCAGTACTTC. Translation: CSARGRLGLYEQYF.

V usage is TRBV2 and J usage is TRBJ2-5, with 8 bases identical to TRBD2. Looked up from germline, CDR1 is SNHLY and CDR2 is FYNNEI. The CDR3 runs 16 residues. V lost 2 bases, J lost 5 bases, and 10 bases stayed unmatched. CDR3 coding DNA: TGTGCCAGCAGTGAAACGGAGCGGGAGTGGATGGAGACCCAGTACTTC. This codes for CASSETEREWMETQYF.

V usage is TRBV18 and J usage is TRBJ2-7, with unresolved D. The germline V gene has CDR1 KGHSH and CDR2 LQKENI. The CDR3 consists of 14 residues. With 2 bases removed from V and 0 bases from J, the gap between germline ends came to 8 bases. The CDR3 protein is CASSPTGYSYEQYF. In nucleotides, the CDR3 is TGTGCCAGCTCACCAACCGGTTACTCCTACGAGCAGTACTTC.

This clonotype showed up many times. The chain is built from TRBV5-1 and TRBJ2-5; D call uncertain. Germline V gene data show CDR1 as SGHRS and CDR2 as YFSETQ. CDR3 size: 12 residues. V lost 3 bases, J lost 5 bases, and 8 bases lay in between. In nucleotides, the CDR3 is TGCGCCAGCAGCTACCCCGGGGAGACCCAGTACTTC. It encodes CASSYPGETQYF.

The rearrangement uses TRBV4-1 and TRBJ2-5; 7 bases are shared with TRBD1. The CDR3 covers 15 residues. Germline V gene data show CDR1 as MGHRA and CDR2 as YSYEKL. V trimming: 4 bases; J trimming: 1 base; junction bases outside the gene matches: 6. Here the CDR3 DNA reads TGCGCCAGCAGCCTGGGACAGCCCCTCCAAGAGACCCAGTACTTC. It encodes CASSLGQPLQETQYF.

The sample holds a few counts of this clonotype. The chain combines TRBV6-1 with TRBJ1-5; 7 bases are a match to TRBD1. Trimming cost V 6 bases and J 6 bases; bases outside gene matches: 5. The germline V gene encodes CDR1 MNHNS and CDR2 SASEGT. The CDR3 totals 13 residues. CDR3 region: CASREGAAQPQHF. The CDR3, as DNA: TGTGCCAGCAGAGAGGGGGCGGCTCAGCCCCAGCATTTT.

The CDR3 DNA follows: TGCAGTGCTAAATCTGGCCCCCTACGGAATGAGCAGTTCTTC. Translation gives CSAKSGPLRNEQFF. The chain has TRBV20-1 and TRBJ2-1; D ambiguous. The V end lost 4 bases, the J end lost 7 bases, and 17 bases lay between the germline ends. Germline V lookup: CDR1 DFQATT, CDR2 SNEGSKA (reference sequence). CDR3 length: 14 amino acids.

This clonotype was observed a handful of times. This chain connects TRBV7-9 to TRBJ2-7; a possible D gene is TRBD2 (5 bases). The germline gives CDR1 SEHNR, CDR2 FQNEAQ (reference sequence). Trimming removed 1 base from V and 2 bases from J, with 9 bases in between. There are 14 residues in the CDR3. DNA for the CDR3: TGTGCCAGCAGCTTAGGGCGGGCTCCCTACGAGCAGTACTTC. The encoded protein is CASSLGRAPYEQYF. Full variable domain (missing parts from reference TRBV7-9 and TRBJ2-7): DTGVSQNPRHKITKRGQNVTFRCDPISEHNRLYWYRQTLGQGPEFLTYFQNEAQLEKSRLLSDRFSAERPKGSFSTLEIQRTEQGDSAMYLCASSLGRAPYEQYFGPGTRLTVT.